The source of this T cell receptor beta chain is a study of siplizumab effects on memory and regulatory T cells. Regarding the study as a whole: The diversity of naive T cells seemed greater than that of memory cells, and their alloresponse contribution seemed major. With siplizumab, Treg-derived clones averaged roughly 66% of mappable alloreactive CD4+ clones, versus 26.9% in controls. Unstimulated subsets captured only a minor fraction of alloreactive clones. Phenotypic classification as naive or memory proved unattainable for roughly 75-96% of proliferating CD4+ or CD8+ clones.

On this clone itself: What it binds is unknown.

Libraries were prepared by immunoSEQ multiplex PCR; TCRdb keeps only in-frame clonotypes and omits some of them. The profile shows some 52,000 clones, about 97% of them singletons. The CDR3 consists of 14 residues. Trimming left V 4 bases short and J 3 bases short, with 10 bases between. The germline CDR1 and CDR2 sequences are SGHRS and YFSETQ. This sequence was found in a human donor in good health. Sequenced input: naive CD4+ T cells sorted from blood. The chain couples TRBV5-1 to TRBJ2-2; a possible D gene is TRBD1 (5 bases). The CDR3 nucleotides are TGCGCCAGCAGCAAAGGACAAGACACCGGGGAGCTGTTTTTT. Protein product: CASSKGQDTGELFF.